The next 29 T cell receptor beta chains were all read from a single sample in a study of cytomegalovirus exposure and HLA in healthy donors. Method: immunoSEQ multiplex PCR; TCRdb's copy keeps in-frame clones and lacks some. The sample yields 65,000 to 100,000 clones, approximately 93% seen once. The sample comprised PBMCs. The receptors here all came from a woman aged 25 to 39 in good health and CMV-seronegative.

The rearrangement joins TRBV5-8 to TRBJ1-1; 9 bases align to TRBD1. This CDR3 comprises 16 residues. Germline CDR1 and CDR2: SGHTS and YDEGEE. V lost 4 bases, J lost 0 bases, and 7 bases stayed unmatched. The CDR3 protein is CASSNDRGGLNTEAFF. The CDR3 region has the DNA TGTGCCAGCAGCAACGACAGGGGGGGATTGAACACTGAAGCTTTCTTT.

This chain links TRBV5-4 with TRBJ1-2; D is perhaps TRBD1 (5 bases). CDR3 length equals 13 residues. V lost 2 bases, J lost 5 bases, and 10 bases lay in between. Germline assignment: CDR1 SGHNT and CDR2 YYREEE (reference sequence). The CDR3 coding sequence is TGTGCCAGCAGCTTCAGGGCGGAGTATGGCTACACCTTC. Translation gives CASSFRAEYGYTF.

This clone was counted a single time. Here the CDR3 reads CASSRAQGGYTEAFF. Written as DNA, the CDR3 is TGTGCCAGCTCCAGGGCCCAGGGAGGGTACACTGAAGCTTTCTTT. The gene calls are TRBV18 and TRBJ1-1; perhaps TRBD1 as D (5 bases). This CDR3 has 15 residues. Germline CDR1 reads KGHSH; CDR2 reads LQKENI. Trimming pared 6 bases from V and 3 bases from J, leaving 17 bases between. The entire variable domain, with the rest obtained from reference TRBV18 and TRBJ1-1, is as follows: NAGVMQNPRHLVRRRGQEARLRCSPMKGHSHVYWYRQLPEEGLKFMVYLQKENIIDESGMPKERFSAEFPKEGPSILRIQQVVRGDSAAYFCASSRAQGGYTEAFFGQGTRLTVV.

As DNA, the CDR3 is TGCGCCAGCAGCTTAAACACCTTGAACACTGAAGCTTTCTTT. It specifies CASSLNTLNTEAFF. The chain links TRBV5-1 to TRBJ1-1; no clear D gene. Germline V gives CDR1 SGHRS, CDR2 YFSETQ. There are 14 residues in the CDR3. V was shortened by 2 bases and J by 0 bases, with 8 bases between the two germline ends.

V gene TRBV7-9 combines with J gene TRBJ2-7; D is possibly TRBD1 (6 bases). Deletions cut 0 bases from V and 2 bases from J, with 11 bases between. Germline V gene data show CDR1 as SEHNR and CDR2 as FQNEAQ (reference sequence). The CDR3 consists of 15 residues. The CDR3 region has the DNA TGTGCCAGCAGCTTAGCAGCACAGGGTGCCTACGAGCAGTACTTC. Its translation: CASSLAAQGAYEQYF.

The V and J genes are TRBV7-2 and TRBJ1-2; D not resolved. The CDR3 loop spans 16 amino acids. From germline, CDR1 is SGHTA and CDR2 FQGNSA. Trimming took off 0 bases at V and 5 bases at J, with 16 bases between the two ends. CDR3 in amino acids: CASSLAPLTGSYGYTF. CDR3 DNA: TGTGCCAGCAGCTTAGCCCCTCTGACGGGGAGTTATGGCTACACCTTC. The full variable domain, in which reference TRBV7-2 and TRBJ1-2 provide the parts outside the CDR3, is GAGVSQSPSNKVTEKGKDVELRCDPISGHTALYWYRQSLGQGLEFLIYFQGNSAPDKSGLPSDRFSAERTGGSVSTLTIQRTQQEDSAVYLCASSLAPLTGSYGYTFGSGTRLTVV.

The genes are TRBV2 and TRBJ2-3, with D maybe TRBD2 (6 bases). Germline loops: CDR1 SNHLY, CDR2 FYNNEI. Trimming took 8 bases from V and 3 from J, leaving 24 bases between them. CDR3 length equals 17 residues. CDR3 bases: TGTGCCAGCGGGAGCCCGACGGGACTCGAATTGACAGATACGCAGTATTTT. This translates into CASGSPTGLELTDTQYF. Looking up the rest from reference TRBV2 and TRBJ2-3 gives the full variable domain: EPEVTQTPSHQVTQMGQEVILRCVPISNHLYFYWYRQILGQKVEFLVSFYNNEISEKSEIFDDQFSVERPDGSNFTLKIRSTKLEDSAMYFCASGSPTGLELTDTQYFGPGTRLTVL.

The V and J genes are TRBV6-5 and TRBJ1-2, with 8 nucleotides matching TRBD1. Germline V CDR1 and CDR2: MNHEY, SVGAGI. The V gene end was trimmed by 6 bases and the J gene end by 3 bases; junction bases not matched to a gene: 9. There are 15 residues in the CDR3. The CDR3 sequence is CASSPPGGVDYGYTF. The CDR3 bases are TGTGCCAGCAGCCCCCCAGGGGGCGTAGACTATGGCTACACCTTC.

This chain links TRBV10-3 with TRBJ2-1, with 9 nucleotides matching TRBD1. The CDR3 covers 14 residues. Germline lookup yields CDR1 ENHRY and CDR2 SYGVKD. The V gene end was trimmed by 5 bases and the J gene end by 8 bases; junction bases not matched to a gene: 7. Here the CDR3 reads CAISRQGVMDEQFF. In DNA, the CDR3 is TGTGCCATCAGTCGACAGGGGGTGATGGATGAGCAGTTCTTC.

This rearrangement joins TRBV9 to TRBJ1-1, with D uncertain. CDR1 and CDR2 from the germline V gene are SGDLS and YYNGEE. The V and J ends lost 0 bases and 1 base respectively, with 7 bases between them. The CDR3 is 14 amino acids. The CDR3 region is CASSVDGGNTEAFF. CDR3 coding DNA: TGTGCCAGCAGCGTAGATGGAGGGAACACTGAAGCTTTCTTT. Looking up the rest from reference TRBV9 and TRBJ1-1 gives the full variable domain: DSGVTQTPKHLITATGQRVTLRCSPRSGDLSVYWYQQSLDQGLQFLIQYYNGEERAKGNILERFSAQQFPDLHSELNLSSLELGDSALYFCASSVDGGNTEAFFGQGTRLTVV.

V is TRBV19 and J is TRBJ1-1; D unclear. V lost 2 bases and J 2 bases, leaving 12 bases between the germline ends. Germline V gene sequence: CDR1 LNHDA, CDR2 SQIVND (reference sequence). This CDR3 has 15 amino acids. The CDR3 sequence: CASSIPGTGNTEAFF. The CDR3 nucleotides read TGTGCCAGTAGTATACCGGGAACGGGTAACACTGAAGCTTTCTTT.

The chain carries TRBV6-4 and TRBJ2-3; 14 bases are a match to TRBD2. After removal of 6 bases from V and 5 bases from J, the junction contained 7 bases not matched to a gene. Germline CDR1 is MRHNA and CDR2 is SNTAGT. The CDR3 covers 16 residues. CDR3 protein: CASSLGTSGRGDTQYF. In DNA, the CDR3 is TGTGCCAGCAGCTTGGGGACTAGCGGGAGAGGAGATACGCAGTATTTT.

The chain joins TRBV6-6 to TRBJ2-3, with D possibly matching TRBD2 (5 bases). The V gene's germline CDR1 is MNHNY and CDR2 SVGAGI (reference sequence). Deletions cut 0 bases from V and 6 bases from J, with 16 bases between. The CDR3 is 16 residues long. The CDR3 bases are TGTGCCAGCAGTTACTCGTCAGCGGCCCGACGGGATACGCAGTATTTT. This encodes CASSYSSAARRDTQYF.

V is TRBV19 and J is TRBJ1-2, with D possibly matching TRBD1 (5 bases). The CDR3 has 15 residues. CDR1 and CDR2 (germline): LNHDA, SQIVND (reference sequence). V was shortened by 6 bases and J by 0 bases, with 14 bases between the two germline ends. CDR3 in DNA: TGTGCCAGTAGCCGAGACAGATTAGCTAACTATGGCTACACCTTC. Amino acid sequence: CASSRDRLANYGYTF.

DNA of the CDR3: TGCAGCGCCAGGACAGCCAACTATGGCTACACCTTC. Amino acids: CSARTANYGYTF. The rearrangement links TRBV29-1 to TRBJ1-2; D possibly corresponds to TRBD1 (6 bases). CDR3 size: 12 residues. V lost 7 bases, J lost 2 bases, and 11 bases lay in between. The germline gives CDR1 SQVTM, CDR2 ANQGSEA.

The chain links TRBV5-1 to TRBJ1-1; the D gene is possibly TRBD1 (6 bases). The CDR3 loop spans 15 amino acids. Germline loops: CDR1 SGHRS, CDR2 YFSETQ. Deletions cut 2 bases from V and 7 bases from J, with 18 bases between. CDR3 nucleotides: TGCGCCAGCAGCTTTTCGCAGGGGAGCTTTATTGAAGCTTTCTTT. Amino acid sequence: CASSFSQGSFIEAFF.

This clone has more than one count but fewer than ten. This chain uses TRBV28 with TRBJ2-7; D not certain. The germline gives CDR1 MDHEN, CDR2 SYDVKM. This CDR3 comprises 13 residues. Trimming removed 3 bases at V and 0 bases at J, with 6 bases between. The CDR3: CASSLTFSYEQYF. The CDR3 DNA reads TGTGCCAGCAGTTTGACATTCTCCTACGAGCAGTACTTC.

This rearrangement joins TRBV27 to TRBJ2-7; 8 bases map to TRBD1. Germline CDR1 is MNHEY and CDR2 is SMNVEV (reference sequence). CDR3 length: 17 amino acids. The junction had 11 bases not matched to a gene; V was cut back by 1 base and J by 3 bases. As DNA, the CDR3 is TGTGCCAGCAGTTTATTGGGGGCCGCAGGGGGCTTCTACGAGCAGTACTTC. It yields the protein CASSLLGAAGGFYEQYF.

This chain uses TRBV19 with TRBJ2-7, with 10 positions matching TRBD2. CDR3 length equals 14 residues. CDR1 and CDR2 from the germline V gene are LNHDA and SQIVND (reference sequence). The junction had 5 bases not matched to a gene; V was cut back by 6 bases and J by 3 bases. The CDR3 DNA reads as TGTGCCAGTAGGGGGACTAGCGAATACTACGAGCAGTACTTC. Amino acid sequence: CASRGTSEYYEQYF. The whole variable domain, filled in from reference TRBV19 and TRBJ2-7, reads DGGITQSPKYLFRKEGQNVTLSCEQNLNHDAMYWYRQDPGQGLRLIYYSQIVNDFQKGDIAEGYSVSREKKESFPLTVTSAQKNPTAFYLCASRGTSEYYEQYFGPGTRLTVT.

V is TRBV29-1 and J is TRBJ2-5; 7 nucleotides match TRBD1. The CDR3 is 13 residues long. Germline assignment: CDR1 SQVTM and CDR2 ANQGSEA. Trimming cost V 5 bases and J 3 bases; bases outside gene matches: 6. In DNA form, the CDR3 reads TGCAGCGTTCGAGTCAGGGGGAAAGAGACCCAGTACTTC. It encodes CSVRVRGKETQYF.

The chain recombines TRBV6-1 with TRBJ2-4; TRBD1 agrees at 7 bases. The CDR3 is made up of 17 amino acids. Germline trimming cut 0 bases from V and 0 bases from J; bases unmatched to any gene: 5. CDR1 MNHNS and CDR2 SASEGT come from the germline V gene. CDR3 bases: TGTGCCAGCAGTGAAGCCAGGACAGGACTAGCCAAAAACATTCAGTACTTC. Its protein is CASSEARTGLAKNIQYF.

Written as DNA, the CDR3 is TGTGCCACACAGGTGCTTAATGAAAAACTGTTTTTT. Its translation: CATQVLNEKLFF. The chain couples TRBV28 to TRBJ1-4; D might be TRBD1 (5 bases). There are 12 residues in the CDR3. Trimming took 10 bases from V and 4 from J, leaving 10 bases between them. Germline assignment: CDR1 MDHEN and CDR2 SYDVKM. Drawing the rest from reference TRBV28 and TRBJ1-4, the complete variable domain is DVKVTQSSRYLVKRTGEKVFLECVQDMDHENMFWYRQDPGLGLRLIYFSYDVKMKEKGDIPEGYSVSREKKERFSLILESASTNQTSMYLCATQVLNEKLFFGSGTQLSVL.

This clone appeared once. This rearrangement joins TRBV28 to TRBJ2-1; 9 bases match TRBD2. Germline CDR1 MDHEN, CDR2 SYDVKM. This CDR3 has 18 amino acids. V was pared by 2 bases and J by 7 bases, with 15 bases of the junction left unmatched. Written as DNA, the CDR3 is TGTGCCAGCAGTTTAAGCCTAGCGGGGATCCTGGCTGGGAATGAGCAGTTCTTC. This encodes CASSLSLAGILAGNEQFF.

This chain connects TRBV7-9 to TRBJ1-1; 7 bases are shared with TRBD1. Trimming cost V 1 base and J 4 bases; bases outside gene matches: 3. The germline CDR1 and CDR2 sequences are SEHNR and FQNEAQ (reference sequence). The CDR3 covers 14 residues. CDR3 region: CASSLGAGGTEAFF. In DNA form, the CDR3 reads TGTGCCAGCAGCTTAGGTGCAGGGGGCACTGAAGCTTTCTTT.

The CDR3 protein is CASSELSGLAGVNEQFF. In DNA, the CDR3 is TGTGCCAGCAGTGAACTATCAGGACTAGCGGGAGTTAATGAGCAGTTCTTC. The chain links TRBV6-1 to TRBJ2-1, with 13 bases that match TRBD2. Per the germline V gene, CDR1 is MNHNS and CDR2 is SASEGT. J was trimmed by 7 bases and V by 2 bases; bases with no gene match: 8. CDR3 length equals 17 residues.

CDR3 region: CSVGGQETQYF. CDR3 nucleotide sequence: TGCAGTGTGGGAGGGCAAGAGACCCAGTACTTC. J is TRBJ2-5 and V is TRBV20-1, with 7 nucleotides matching TRBD2. Germline CDR1 DFQATT, CDR2 SNEGSKA (reference sequence). V lost 7 bases, J lost 2 bases, and 1 base stayed unmatched. The CDR3 extends over 11 amino acids.

The chain joins TRBV27 to TRBJ2-7, with TRBD2 as a possible D gene (6 bases). The CDR3 sequence is 14 residues long. Germline V gives CDR1 MNHEY, CDR2 SMNVEV (reference sequence). Trimming pared 2 bases from V and 2 bases from J, leaving 10 bases between. CDR3 bases: TGTGCCAGCAGTTTAAAGGGACTCCCCTACGAGCAGTACTTC. Translating it yields CASSLKGLPYEQYF.

The chain has TRBV18 and TRBJ2-3; D remains ambiguous. The V end lost 3 bases, the J end lost 0 bases, and 4 bases lay between the germline ends. The V gene's germline CDR1 is KGHSH and CDR2 LQKENI. The CDR3 contains 13 residues. This CDR3 reads CASSPGSTDTQYF. DNA for the CDR3: TGTGCCAGCTCACCCGGTAGCACAGATACGCAGTATTTT.

This chain uses TRBV6-6 with TRBJ1-5; D gene unclear. The CDR3 is made up of 12 amino acids. Trimming took off 3 bases at V and 3 bases at J, with 3 bases between the two ends. The germline V gene encodes CDR1 MNHNY and CDR2 SVGAGI (reference sequence). The CDR3 DNA follows: TGTGCCAGCAGTTATAACAATCAGCCCCAGCATTTT. This gives the protein CASSYNNQPQHF.